This record concerns one T cell receptor beta chain sequence. The entry originates in a study of control samples from healthy donors and cancer patients. V was cut by 4 bases and J by 1 base, with 14 bases left in between. The CDR3 length is 15 residues. Germline V gene sequence: CDR1 SGHRS, CDR2 YFSETQ. Sequencing was performed with immunoSEQ multiplex PCR; in TCRdb, only in-frame clones are kept and a portion is missing. This table has approximately 160,000 clones, 93% appearing once. This sequence was found in an older woman in good health. Sequences were obtained from blood. The chain employs TRBV5-1 and TRBJ1-1; TRBD1 might be the D (6 bases). Here the CDR3 reads CASSTPGHPNTEAFF. The CDR3 nucleotides read TGCGCCAGCAGCACCCCGGGACACCCGAACACTGAAGCTTTCTTT.